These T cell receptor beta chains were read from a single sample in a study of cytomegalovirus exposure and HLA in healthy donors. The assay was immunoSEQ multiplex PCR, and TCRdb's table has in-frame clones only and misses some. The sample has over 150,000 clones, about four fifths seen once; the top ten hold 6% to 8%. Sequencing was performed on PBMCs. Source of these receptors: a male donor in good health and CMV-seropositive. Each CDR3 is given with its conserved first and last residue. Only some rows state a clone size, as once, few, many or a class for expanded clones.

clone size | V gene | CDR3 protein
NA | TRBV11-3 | CAVLGGRRTYEQYF
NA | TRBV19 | CASLRQGARNTEAFF
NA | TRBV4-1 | CASKISPGLFPDTQYF
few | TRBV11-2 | CASSLSRANTEAFF
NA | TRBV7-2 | CASSVWTGGINGYTF
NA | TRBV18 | CASSPGLAGAREQFF
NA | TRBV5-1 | CASRFDTGELFF
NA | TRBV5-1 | CASSSTVNTEAFF
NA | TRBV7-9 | CASSLNAGEKLFF
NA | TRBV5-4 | CASSLDRGTDTQYF
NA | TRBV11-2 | CASSLGQGATEAFF
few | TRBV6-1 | CASSQKSVLSNVLTF
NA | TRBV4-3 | CASSQYEATYNEQFF
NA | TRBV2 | CASKTGRGNQPQHF
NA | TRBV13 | CASTRTSGGRADTQYF
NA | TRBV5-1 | CASSINRGTEAFF
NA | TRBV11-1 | CASSPWDRAFEQYF
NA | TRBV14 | CASSPWRDTEAFF
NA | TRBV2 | CASKRQGANYGYTF
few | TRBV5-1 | CASSFRTGSSEAFF
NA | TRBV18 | CASSPPGTGVNTEAFF
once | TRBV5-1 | CASYNRNTEAFF
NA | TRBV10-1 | CATVLYEQYF
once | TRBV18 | CASSRDSWMTDTQYF
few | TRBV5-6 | CASSSTMNTEAFF
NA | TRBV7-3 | CASSLRDRGSYNEQFF
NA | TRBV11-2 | CASSFGQGGETQYF
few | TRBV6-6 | CASSYSRGYEQYF
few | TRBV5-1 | CASSLTGYGGELFF